This T cell receptor beta chain was captured in a study of blood T cells in healthy people across ages. Study-wide results and limits: When set beside aged donors, long-lived donors presented more naive CD4+ cells and higher diversity. Donor CMV status was unknown, possibly confounding expanded clonotype changes.

Germline V gene lookup returns CDR1 SGHRS and CDR2 YFSETQ. The CDR3 is 16 amino acids. The ends lost 9 bases at V and 4 bases at J; junction bases unmatched: 16. Sample-barcoded 5' priming and a J-beta primer mix drove a second PCR of 7 to 11 cycles. From the 5' RACE reads, TCRdb called clonotypes with MiXCR, one entry per CDR3 protein. The sample records roughly 640,000 distinct CDR3 sequences, 25% to 30% being singletons. This clonotype occurred a few times. Its antigen is currently unknown. In each sample, at least 7 million PBMCs were isolated. This clonotype originated in an elderly woman in good health. V is TRBV5-1 and J is TRBJ2-7, with 10 bases fitting TRBD1. Sequenced input: blood. The CDR3 DNA is TGCGCCATCGTTCCAGCTGGGACAGGGGCCCCTTACGAGCAGTACTTC. Its protein product is CAIVPAGTGAPYEQYF. Looking up the rest from reference TRBV5-1 and TRBJ2-7 gives the full variable domain: KAGVTQTPRYLIKTRGQQVTLSCSPISGHRSVSWYQQTPGQGLQFLFEYFSETQRNKGNFPGRFSGRQFSNSRSEMNVSTLELGDSALYLCAIVPAGTGAPYEQYFGPGTRLTVT.